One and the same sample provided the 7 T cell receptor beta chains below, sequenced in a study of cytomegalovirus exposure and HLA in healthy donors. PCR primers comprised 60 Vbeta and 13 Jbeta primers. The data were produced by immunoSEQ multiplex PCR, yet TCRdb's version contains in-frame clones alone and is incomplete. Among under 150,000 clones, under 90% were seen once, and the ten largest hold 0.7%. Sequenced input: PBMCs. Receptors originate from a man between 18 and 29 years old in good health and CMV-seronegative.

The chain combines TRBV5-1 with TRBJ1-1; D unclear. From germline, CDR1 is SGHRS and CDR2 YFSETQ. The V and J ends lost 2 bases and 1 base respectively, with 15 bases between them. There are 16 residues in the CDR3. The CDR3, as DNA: TGCGCCAGCAGCTTTTCTCTACCGGCTAGGAACACTGAAGCTTTCTTT. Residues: CASSFSLPARNTEAFF.

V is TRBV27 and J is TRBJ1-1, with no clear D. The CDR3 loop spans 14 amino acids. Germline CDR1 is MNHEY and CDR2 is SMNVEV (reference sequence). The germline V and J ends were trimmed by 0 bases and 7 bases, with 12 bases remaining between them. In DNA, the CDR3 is TGTGCCAGCAGTTTATCTATCCGTGGAGATGAAGCTTTCTTT. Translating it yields CASSLSIRGDEAFF.

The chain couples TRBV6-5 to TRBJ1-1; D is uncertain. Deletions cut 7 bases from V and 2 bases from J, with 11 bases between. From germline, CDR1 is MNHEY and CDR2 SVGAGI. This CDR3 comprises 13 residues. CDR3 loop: CASKTTLNTEAFF. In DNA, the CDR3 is TGTGCCAGCAAAACGACTTTAAACACTGAAGCTTTCTTT.

CDR3 residues: CASAPTRGTSYEQYF. The CDR3 coding sequence is TGTGCCAGTGCCCCCACGCGGGGGACCTCCTACGAGCAGTACTTC. The chain couples TRBV2 to TRBJ2-7; 7 nucleotides agree with TRBD2. V lost 9 bases to trimming and J lost 0 bases; unmatched junction nucleotides: 11. The CDR3 runs to 15 residues. Germline CDR1 SNHLY, CDR2 FYNNEI.

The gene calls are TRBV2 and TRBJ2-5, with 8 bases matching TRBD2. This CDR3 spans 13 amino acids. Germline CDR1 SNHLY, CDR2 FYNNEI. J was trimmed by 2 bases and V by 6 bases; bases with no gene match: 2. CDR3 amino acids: CASRSGRQETQYF. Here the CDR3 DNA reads TGTGCCAGCAGGAGCGGGAGACAAGAGACCCAGTACTTC.

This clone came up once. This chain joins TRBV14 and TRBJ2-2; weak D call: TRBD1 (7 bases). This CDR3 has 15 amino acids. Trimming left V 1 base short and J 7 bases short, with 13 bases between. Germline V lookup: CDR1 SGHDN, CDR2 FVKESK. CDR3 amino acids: CASSQAQGRIGELFF. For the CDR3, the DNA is TGTGCCAGCAGCCAAGCACAGGGGAGGATCGGGGAGCTGTTTTTT.

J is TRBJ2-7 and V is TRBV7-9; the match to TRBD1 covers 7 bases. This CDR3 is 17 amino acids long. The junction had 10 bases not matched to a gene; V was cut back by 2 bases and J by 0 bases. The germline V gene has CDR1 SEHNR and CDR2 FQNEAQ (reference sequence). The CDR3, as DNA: TGTGCCAGCAGCTTATTCCCCAGGGGGATCCACTCCTACGAGCAGTACTTC. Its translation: CASSLFPRGIHSYEQYF.